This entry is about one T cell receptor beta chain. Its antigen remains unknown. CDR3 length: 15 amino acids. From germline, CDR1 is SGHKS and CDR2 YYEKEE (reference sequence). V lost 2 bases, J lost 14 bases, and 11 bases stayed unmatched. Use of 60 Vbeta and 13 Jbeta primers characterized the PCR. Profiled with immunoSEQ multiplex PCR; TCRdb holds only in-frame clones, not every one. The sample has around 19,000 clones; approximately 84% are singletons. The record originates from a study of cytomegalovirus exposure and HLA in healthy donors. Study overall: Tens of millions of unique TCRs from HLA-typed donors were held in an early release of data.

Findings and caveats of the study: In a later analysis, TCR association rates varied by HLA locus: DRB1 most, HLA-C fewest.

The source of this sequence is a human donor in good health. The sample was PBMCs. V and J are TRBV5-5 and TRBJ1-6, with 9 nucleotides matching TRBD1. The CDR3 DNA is TGTGCCAGCAGCTTTCTGACAGGGGGATTTGTATCCCTCCACTTT. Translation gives CASSFLTGGFVSLHF.